This T cell receptor beta chain was observed in a study of shared clonotypes between healthy human individuals. Whole-study findings and limits: Across subsets, estimated richness was generally greater for naive than for memory populations.

Details on this clone: Its target is unknown.

Per the germline V gene, CDR1 is SNHLY and CDR2 is FYNNEI. J lost 4 bases, V lost 7 bases, and 9 bases had no gene match. CDR3 length equals 16 residues. Several immunoSEQ plates received, in even portions, the genomic DNA of each subset. The assay was immunoSEQ multiplex PCR, and TCRdb's table has in-frame clones only and misses some. The data show nearly 600,000 clones, less than 97% seen once. Only CD45RO-negative cells positively selected for CCR7 counted as naive CD8 cells, so terminally differentiated effector memory CD45RA+ cells were excluded. The clonotype was recovered from a woman in her 30s in good health. The sequencing sample was made of naive CD8+ T cells sorted from blood. The V gene is TRBV2, the J gene TRBJ2-2; 10 nucleotides align to TRBD2. CDR3 bases: TGTGCCAGCATGGGGCTAGCGGGAGTCGGCACCGGGGAGCTGTTTTTT. Protein product: CASMGLAGVGTGELFF.